This TCR beta chain was profiled in a study of vaccination effects on CD4 cells after COVID-19. Across the study: A couple of convalescent patients were sampled 16 days and one week before vaccination. Findings of the study overall: Following vaccination, convalescents' spike-reactive clones were mostly new ones induced by the vaccine.

Clones were sequenced by immunoSEQ multiplex PCR, and TCRdb holds only the in-frame ones, with some missing. Here the sample spans 20,000 to 30,000 clones, about 75% being singletons. The CDR3 has 15 residues. CDR1 is LGHNA and CDR2 is YNFKEQ in the germline V gene. V was cut by 4 bases and J by 6 bases, with 18 bases left in between. This clone was counted only a few times. Its antigen is undetermined. Peptide-pool stimulation followed by sequencing identified expanded antigen-specific CD4+ clonotypes in the ViraFEST assay. Subsequent to a culture period of under 11 days, CD4+ T cells were isolated. The person acquired a PCR-confirmed SARS-CoV-2 infection between March and December 2020. In culture with 10 IU/ml IL-2 and 8 to 10 ug/ml peptides, PBMC were grown at around 1.8 million per well. On both days 3 and 7, half of the culture medium was replaced with IL-2 medium.

This TCR derives from a human donor who had a prior SARS-CoV-2 infection. Specimen: CD4+ T cells from PBMCs cultured with SARS-CoV-2 spike peptides, collected before COVID-19 vaccination. The chain employs TRBV4-2 and TRBJ1-2; D is undetermined. The CDR3 region is CASSRTGRVVDGYTF. As DNA, the CDR3 is TGTGCCAGCAGCCGCACCGGTCGGGTGGTGGATGGCTACACCTTC.